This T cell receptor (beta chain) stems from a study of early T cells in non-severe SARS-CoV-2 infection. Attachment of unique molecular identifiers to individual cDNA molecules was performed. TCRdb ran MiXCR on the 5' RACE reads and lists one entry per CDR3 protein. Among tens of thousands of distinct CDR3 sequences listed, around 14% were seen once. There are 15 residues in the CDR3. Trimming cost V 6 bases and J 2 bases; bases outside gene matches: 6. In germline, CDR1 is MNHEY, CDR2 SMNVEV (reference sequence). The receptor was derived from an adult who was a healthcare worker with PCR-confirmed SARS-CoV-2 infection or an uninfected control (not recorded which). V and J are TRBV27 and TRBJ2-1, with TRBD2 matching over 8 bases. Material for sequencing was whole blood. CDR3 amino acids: CASRTSGGAYNEQFF. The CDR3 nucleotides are TGTGCCAGCAGAACTAGCGGAGGGGCCTACAATGAGCAGTTCTTC.